Sequencing of this T cell receptor beta chain was carried out in a study of cytomegalovirus exposure and HLA in healthy donors. Looking at the study overall: One earlier analysis, a look at some 180 million T cells, found some 120 million unique TCR beta sequences. Among 398 genotyped donors, about 83% fell in the Caucasian-associated ancestry cluster. Findings and limits, study-wide: Usually a TCR sequence was rare, but some public TCRs were found in many donors.

With regard to this clone: Its target is unknown.

The PCR made use of 60 Vbeta and 13 Jbeta primers. Sequencing was performed with immunoSEQ multiplex PCR; in TCRdb, only in-frame clones are kept and a portion is missing. Of about 130,000 clones in the sample, 72% were seen once. The TCR was taken from a man in his fifties in good health and CMV-seropositive. The sequencing sample was made of PBMCs.

The chain's CDR3 is CASSTLAGATDTQYF. CDR3 DNA: TGTGCCAGCTCTACCCTAGCTGGCGCCACAGATACGCAGTATTTT. The V call is TRBV18, the J call TRBJ2-3; a weak D match, TRBD2 (5 bases). The germline V gene encodes CDR1 KGHSH and CDR2 LQKENI. This CDR3 is 15 amino acids long. Trimming took off 6 bases at V and 2 bases at J, with 15 bases between the two ends.